These 20 T cell receptor beta chains were sequenced from one sample in a study of blood T cell repertoires in COVID-19. Generated by immunoSEQ multiplex PCR, the TCRdb table keeps only in-frame clones and is missing some. Among around 86,000 clones listed, around 85% were seen once. The sequencing sample was made of peripheral blood. The receptors here all came from a man older than 75 with acute or convalescent COVID-19.

V usage is TRBV2 and J usage is TRBJ1-2; D perhaps matches TRBD1 (6 bases). Germline V lookup: CDR1 SNHLY, CDR2 FYNNEI. The V gene lost 7 bases and the J gene lost 0 bases, with 12 bases spanning the gap. The CDR3 consists of 14 residues. CDR3 sequence: CASKGDPANYGYTF. CDR3 DNA sequence: TGTGCCAGCAAGGGGGACCCAGCTAACTATGGCTACACCTTC.

The chain joins TRBV19 to TRBJ1-5; 9 bases agree with TRBD1. Looked up from germline, CDR1 is LNHDA and CDR2 is SQIVND (reference sequence). V was pared by 11 bases and J by 2 bases, with 7 bases of the junction left unmatched. This CDR3 region has 14 residues. CDR3 loop: CASKGQGGNQPQHF. CDR3 nucleotide sequence: TGTGCCTCCAAGGGACAGGGAGGCAATCAGCCCCAGCATTTT.

This chain joins TRBV28 and TRBJ2-6; D remains ambiguous. This CDR3 contains 15 residues. V was trimmed by 3 bases and J by 2 bases, leaving 8 bases between them. Germline V gene data show CDR1 as MDHEN and CDR2 as SYDVKM. As DNA, the CDR3 is TGTGCCAGCAGTTTGCCCCTAGCTGGGGCCAACGTCCTGACTTTC. Its protein is CASSLPLAGANVLTF. The entire variable domain, with the rest obtained from reference TRBV28 and TRBJ2-6, is as follows: DVKVTQSSRYLVKRTGEKVFLECVQDMDHENMFWYRQDPGLGLRLIYFSYDVKMKEKGDIPEGYSVSREKKERFSLILESASTNQTSMYLCASSLPLAGANVLTFGAGSRLTVL.

The chain carries TRBV5-1 and TRBJ1-2, with 11 bases matching TRBD1. The V and J ends lost 4 bases and 4 bases, in that order; junction bases with no gene match: 6. The CDR3 contains 15 residues. Germline-derived CDR1 and CDR2 are SGHRS and YFSETQ. The CDR3: CASSGTGGYGYGYTF. The CDR3 bases are TGCGCCAGCAGCGGGACAGGGGGGTATGGCTATGGCTACACCTTC.

The J gene is TRBJ1-2, the V gene TRBV18; TRBD1 agrees at 8 bases. The germline V gene encodes CDR1 KGHSH and CDR2 LQKENI. The CDR3 contains 14 residues. The V gene end was trimmed by 6 bases and the J gene end by 2 bases; junction bases not matched to a gene: 5. The CDR3 here is CASSDRGSNYGYTF. CDR3 bases: TGTGCCAGCTCCGACAGGGGCTCAAACTATGGCTACACCTTC.

The J gene is TRBJ2-5, the V gene TRBV18, with 9 bases identical to TRBD1. This CDR3 region has 15 residues. Germline V lookup: CDR1 KGHSH, CDR2 LQKENI. The V gene end was trimmed by 3 bases and the J gene end by 5 bases; junction bases not matched to a gene: 7. The chain's CDR3 is CASSPKGTGRETQYF. CDR3 nucleotides: TGTGCCAGCTCACCGAAAGGGACAGGGCGGGAGACCCAGTACTTC.

This chain uses TRBV7-9 with TRBJ2-3, with 12 bases aligning to TRBD1. CDR1 is SEHNR, CDR2 FQNEAQ, per germline (reference sequence). The CDR3 consists of 15 residues. V was clipped by 3 bases and J by 5 bases; unmatched bases: 3. CDR3 sequence reads: CASSLGQGAGDTQYF. The CDR3 nucleotides read TGTGCCAGCAGCTTGGGACAGGGGGCCGGAGATACGCAGTATTTT.

The J gene is TRBJ1-4, the V gene TRBV6-5; no reliable D call. The germline V and J ends were trimmed by 6 bases and 8 bases, with 10 bases remaining between them. In germline, CDR1 is MNHEY, CDR2 SVGAGI. The CDR3 consists of 12 residues. The CDR3 loop reads CASRRGREKLFF. CDR3 sequence (DNA): TGTGCCAGCAGAAGAGGAAGGGAAAAACTGTTTTTT.

The chain recombines TRBV7-8 with TRBJ1-1, with D unclear. The ends were cut back, 4 bases at V and 7 bases at J, with 16 bases in the middle. The length of the CDR3 is 14 residues. Germline CDR1 SGHVS, CDR2 FQNEAQ. The CDR3 reads CASSSPPSTGEAFF. In DNA, the CDR3 is TGTGCCAGCAGCTCCCCCCCCTCGACGGGTGAAGCTTTCTTT.

The chain recombines TRBV7-9 with TRBJ2-7, with D perhaps TRBD1 (5 bases). The ends were cut back, 2 bases at V and 6 bases at J, with 8 bases in the middle. Germline CDR1 reads SEHNR; CDR2 reads FQNEAQ (reference sequence). The CDR3 loop spans 12 amino acids. The DNA of the CDR3 is TGTGCCAGCAGCTTACAGGGTGGCGAGCAGTACTTC. Amino acid sequence: CASSLQGGEQYF.

J is TRBJ2-2 and V is TRBV7-2; D remains unclear. CDR3 length equals 14 residues. CDR1 and CDR2 from the germline V gene are SGHTA and FQGNSA. The germline V and J ends were trimmed by 6 bases and 4 bases, with 12 bases remaining between them. The CDR3 coding sequence is TGTGCCAGCAGACCACAACCGTCCACCGGGGAGCTGTTTTTT. It is translated as CASRPQPSTGELFF.

The genes are TRBV29-1 and TRBJ1-1, with 11 bases identical to TRBD1. Trimming cost V 6 bases and J 0 bases; bases outside gene matches: 3. This CDR3 spans 14 amino acids. CDR1 SQVTM and CDR2 ANQGSEA come from the germline V gene. Here the CDR3 DNA reads TGCAGCGTATCGGGACAGGGGGTGAACACTGAAGCTTTCTTT. It is translated as CSVSGQGVNTEAFF.

This clone was detected only once. The CDR3 sequence: CASSTFPDSNEQFF. The CDR3 DNA sequence: TGTGCCAGTAGTACCTTTCCCGACAGTAATGAGCAGTTCTTC. This rearrangement joins TRBV19 to TRBJ2-1; D may be TRBD1 (5 bases). CDR1 and CDR2 (germline): LNHDA, SQIVND (reference sequence). CDR3 length equals 14 residues. V was pared by 4 bases and J by 7 bases, with 14 bases between.

The V call is TRBV5-6, the J call TRBJ1-2; D ambiguous. CDR3 length: 16 amino acids. Germline CDR1 is SGHDT and CDR2 is YYEEEE. With 4 bases removed from V and 1 base from J, the gap between germline ends came to 17 bases. The CDR3 bases are TGTGCCAGCAGCCACCGAGGGTCTTACTATAACTATGGCTACACCTTC. This sequence encodes CASSHRGSYYNYGYTF.

The rearrangement joins TRBV5-1 to TRBJ1-1, with TRBD1 matching over 10 bases. This CDR3 contains 14 residues. Trimming cost V 4 bases and J 5 bases; bases outside gene matches: 5. Germline CDR1 and CDR2: SGHRS and YFSETQ. CDR3 protein: CASSPTGGRTEAFF. In nucleotides, the CDR3 is TGCGCCAGCAGCCCGACAGGGGGCCGGACTGAAGCTTTCTTT.

This clone came up once. The chain employs TRBV14 and TRBJ2-1; a possible D gene is TRBD1 (6 bases). Trimming pared 1 base from V and 0 bases from J, leaving 7 bases between. The length of the CDR3 is 15 residues. CDR1 is SGHDN, CDR2 FVKESK, per germline. DNA of the CDR3: TGTGCCAGCAGCCAAGTGGACAGCTCCTACAATGAGCAGTTCTTC. The encoded protein is CASSQVDSSYNEQFF.

The chain joins TRBV11-2 to TRBJ2-5; 8 bases match TRBD2. The ends lost 5 bases at V and 6 bases at J; junction bases unmatched: 17. The V gene's germline CDR1 is SGHAT and CDR2 FQNNGV. The CDR3 is 17 amino acids. CDR3 amino acids: CASSPQSGSVGRKTQYF. As DNA, the CDR3 is TGTGCCAGCAGCCCCCAGAGCGGGAGTGTTGGACGGAAGACCCAGTACTTC.

The V and J genes are TRBV27 and TRBJ1-2, with 9 bases aligning to TRBD1. Germline V gives CDR1 MNHEY, CDR2 SMNVEV (reference sequence). The length of the CDR3 is 12 residues. The ends lost 6 bases at V and 7 bases at J; junction bases unmatched: 3. CDR3: CASRQGAGGYTF. The CDR3 coding sequence is TGTGCCAGCAGACAGGGGGCTGGTGGCTACACCTTC.

The chain is built from TRBV27 and TRBJ2-2; no clear D gene. V lost 5 bases, J lost 0 bases, and 10 bases lay in between. CDR3 size: 15 residues. Germline V gene lookup returns CDR1 MNHEY and CDR2 SMNVEV (reference sequence). The CDR3 DNA follows: TGTGCCAGCAGTCCTAGGTTATCGAACACCGGGGAGCTGTTTTTT. Its translation: CASSPRLSNTGELFF.

The chain recombines TRBV15 with TRBJ2-1; D is uncertain. The CDR3 consists of 13 residues. V shed 0 bases and J shed 8 bases, with 8 bases lying between them. Germline V gives CDR1 LNHNV, CDR2 YYDKDF (reference sequence). The CDR3 spells CATSRDVNYEQFF. The CDR3 DNA reads as TGTGCCACCAGCAGAGATGTTAATTATGAGCAGTTCTTC.